This TCR beta chain was profiled in a study of T cells after yellow fever vaccination. Overall study: Fractions of low cell number were prepared using SMART-Seq v4 Ultra Low Input.

Study-wide results and limits: Although most clonotypes did not, a small share appeared in both CD4 and CD8 compartments. The secondary response peaked faster, at day 5 versus 15, but was weaker.

This clonotype was seen more than once but under ten times. Antigen: not known. Researchers made TCR cDNA using 5'RACE template switching, and this step added a universal primer site and UMIs. TCRdb analysed the 5' RACE reads with MiXCR anew, one entry per CDR3 protein. The sample records 500,000 to 650,000 distinct CDR3 sequences, about 13% being singletons. From germline, CDR1 is LGHNA and CDR2 YSLEER. The CDR3 length is 16 residues. J was trimmed by 4 bases and V by 0 bases; bases with no gene match: 4. The gene calls are TRBV4-3 and TRBJ2-3; 10 bases map to TRBD2. The sample in question was PBMCs, obtained on the day of the yellow fever booster vaccination. This TCR was sampled from a man younger than 45 who received the YFV17D yellow fever vaccine. CDR3 sequence (DNA): TGCGCCAGCAGCCAAGATCTAGCGGGAGCTTCAGATACGCAGTATTTT. Protein product: CASSQDLAGASDTQYF.